These T cell receptor beta chains were read from a single sample in a study of beta chain features in type 1 diabetes. Sequenced by immunoSEQ multiplex PCR; TCRdb stores in-frame clones only, minus some. This table has 850,000 to 900,000 clones, about a sixth appearing once. The sample comprised naive CD4+ T cells from blood. The source of these receptors is a young woman in good health. The CDR3 runs from the conserved cysteine through the conserved F or W. Fields, in order: D gene, V gene, J gene, clone size, CDR3 DNA, CDR3 protein. D genes are given only for firm matches. Clone size, where shown, is once, few, many, or a class for clones that have expanded.

D gene: -
V gene: TRBV6-4
J gene: TRBJ1-2
clone size: -
CDR3 DNA: TGTGCCAGAACACTTTATGACAGTCCTTCCACCTTC
CDR3 protein: CARTLYDSPSTF

D gene: -
V gene: TRBV28
J gene: TRBJ2-5
clone size: -
CDR3 DNA: TGTGCCAGCAGTCTGGCGCAGGGCGTCTGGGAGACCCAGTACTTC
CDR3 protein: CASSLAQGVWETQYF

D gene: -
V gene: TRBV7-2
J gene: TRBJ2-1
clone size: few
CDR3 DNA: TGTGCCAGCAGCTTAGTAATAGGCCAGCAGTTCTTC
CDR3 protein: CASSLVIGQQFF

D gene: -
V gene: TRBV6-6
J gene: TRBJ2-3
clone size: few
CDR3 DNA: TGTGCCAGCAGGGGGCCTGAGGATACGCAGTATTTT
CDR3 protein: CASRGPEDTQYF

D gene: TRBD1
V gene: TRBV18
J gene: TRBJ2-5
clone size: -
CDR3 DNA: TGTGCCAGCTCACCAGAAATGACAGGGAGAGAGACCCAGTACTTC
CDR3 protein: CASSPEMTGRETQYF

D gene: TRBD1
V gene: TRBV6-6
J gene: TRBJ1-3
clone size: few
CDR3 DNA: TGTGCCAGCAGCCCCCGACAGGGGCAGGGAAACACCATATATTTT
CDR3 protein: CASSPRQGQGNTIYF

D gene: TRBD1
V gene: TRBV4-3
J gene: TRBJ2-7
clone size: -
CDR3 DNA: TGCGCCAGCAGCCCGGGACAGGGTTCCTACGAGCAGTACTTC
CDR3 protein: CASSPGQGSYEQYF

D gene: TRBD2
V gene: TRBV7-2
J gene: TRBJ2-7
clone size: few
CDR3 DNA: TGTGCCAGCAGCTCCGGGGCTAGCGGTTCCTACGAGCAGTACTTC
CDR3 protein: CASSSGASGSYEQYF

D gene: -
V gene: TRBV9
J gene: TRBJ2-5
clone size: -
CDR3 DNA: TGTGCCAGCAGCCAGTCCGGACTCCAAGAGACCCAGTACTTC
CDR3 protein: CASSQSGLQETQYF

D gene: TRBD1
V gene: TRBV2
J gene: TRBJ1-5
clone size: few
CDR3 DNA: TGTGCCAGCAGGACAGGGGAGGGTCAGCCCCAGCATTTT
CDR3 protein: CASRTGEGQPQHF

D gene: TRBD2
V gene: TRBV5-6
J gene: TRBJ2-1
clone size: few
CDR3 DNA: TGTGCCAGCAGCCTGCCGGGACTAGTGTCCCTCAATGAGCAGTTCTTC
CDR3 protein: CASSLPGLVSLNEQFF

D gene: -
V gene: TRBV7-3
J gene: TRBJ2-5
clone size: -
CDR3 DNA: TGTGCCAGCAGCTCCCAAGGGGGGGCCCAGTACTTC
CDR3 protein: CASSSQGGAQYF

D gene: TRBD2
V gene: TRBV5-4
J gene: TRBJ2-7
clone size: few
CDR3 DNA: TGTGCCAGCAGCGTACCGCGGGAGAACGAGCAGTACTTC
CDR3 protein: CASSVPRENEQYF

D gene: -
V gene: TRBV5-4
J gene: TRBJ2-1
clone size: few
CDR3 DNA: TGTGCCAGCAGCAATAGCGGATATTACAATGAGCAGTTCTTC
CDR3 protein: CASSNSGYYNEQFF

D gene: -
V gene: TRBV21-1
J gene: TRBJ2-5
clone size: -
CDR3 DNA: TGTGCCAGCAGCAAAGCGCGGGACAGGGGGCTGGAGACCCAGTACTTC
CDR3 protein: CASSKARDRGLETQYF

D gene: -
V gene: TRBV7-9
J gene: TRBJ2-1
clone size: -
CDR3 DNA: TGTGCCAGCAGCGTAGATGTGGTAGTGAATGAGCAGTTCTTC
CDR3 protein: CASSVDVVVNEQFF

D gene: TRBD1
V gene: TRBV2
J gene: TRBJ2-7
clone size: few
CDR3 DNA: TGTGCCAGCAGAAGACAGGGTGGGCTCTCCTACGAGCAGTACTTC
CDR3 protein: CASRRQGGLSYEQYF